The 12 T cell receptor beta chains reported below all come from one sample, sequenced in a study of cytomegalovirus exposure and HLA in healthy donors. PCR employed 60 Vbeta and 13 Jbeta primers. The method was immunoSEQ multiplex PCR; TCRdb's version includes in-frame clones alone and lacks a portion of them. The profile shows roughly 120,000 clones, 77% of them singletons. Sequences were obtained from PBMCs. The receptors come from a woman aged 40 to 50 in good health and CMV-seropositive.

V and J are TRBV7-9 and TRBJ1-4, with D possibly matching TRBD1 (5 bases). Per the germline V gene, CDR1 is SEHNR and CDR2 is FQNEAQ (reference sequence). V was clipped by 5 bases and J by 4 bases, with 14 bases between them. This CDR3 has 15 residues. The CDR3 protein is CASSPRDGGNEKLFF. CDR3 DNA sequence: TGTGCCAGCAGCCCGCGGGACGGAGGTAATGAAAAACTGTTTTTT.

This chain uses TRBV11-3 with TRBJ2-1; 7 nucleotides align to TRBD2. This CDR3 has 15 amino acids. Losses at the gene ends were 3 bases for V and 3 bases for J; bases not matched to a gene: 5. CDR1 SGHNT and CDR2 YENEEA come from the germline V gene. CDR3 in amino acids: CASSFGGSGYNEQFF. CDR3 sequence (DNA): TGTGCCAGCAGCTTCGGCGGGAGCGGCTACAATGAGCAGTTCTTC.

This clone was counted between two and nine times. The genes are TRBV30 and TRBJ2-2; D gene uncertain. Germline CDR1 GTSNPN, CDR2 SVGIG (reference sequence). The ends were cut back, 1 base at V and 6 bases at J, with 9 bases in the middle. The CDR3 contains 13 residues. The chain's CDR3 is CAWSGPSAGELFF. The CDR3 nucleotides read TGTGCCTGGAGTGGGCCCTCTGCCGGGGAGCTGTTTTTT. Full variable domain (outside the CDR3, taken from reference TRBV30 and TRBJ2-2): SQTIHQWPATLVQPVGSPLSLECTVEGTSNPNLYWYRQAAGRGLQLLFYSVGIGQISSEVPQNLSASRPQDRQFILSSKKLLLSDSGFYLCAWSGPSAGELFFGEGSRLTVL.

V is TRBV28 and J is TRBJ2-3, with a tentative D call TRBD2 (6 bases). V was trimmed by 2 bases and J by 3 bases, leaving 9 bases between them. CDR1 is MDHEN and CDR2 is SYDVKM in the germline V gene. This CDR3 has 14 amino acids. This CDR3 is CASSLPGVTDTQYF. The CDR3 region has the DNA TGTGCCAGCAGTTTACCGGGAGTGACAGATACGCAGTATTTT.

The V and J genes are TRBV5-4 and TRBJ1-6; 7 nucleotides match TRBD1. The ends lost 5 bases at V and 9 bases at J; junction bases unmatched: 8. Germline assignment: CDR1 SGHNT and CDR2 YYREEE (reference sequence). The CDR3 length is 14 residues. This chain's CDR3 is CASSLGTEGSPLHF. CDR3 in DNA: TGTGCCAGCAGTCTGGGGACAGAGGGTTCACCCCTCCACTTT. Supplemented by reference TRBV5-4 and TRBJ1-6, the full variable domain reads ETGVTQSPTHLIKTRGQQVTLRCSSQSGHNTVSWYQQALGQGPQFIFQYYREEENGRGNFPPRFSGLQFPNYSSELNVNALELDDSALYLCASSLGTEGSPLHFGNGTRLTVT.

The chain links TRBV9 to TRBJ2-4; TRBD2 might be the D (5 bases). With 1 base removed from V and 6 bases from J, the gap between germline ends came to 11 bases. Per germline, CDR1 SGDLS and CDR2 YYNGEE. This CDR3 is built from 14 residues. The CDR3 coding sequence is TGTGCCAGCAGCGTAAGTGGCGGGTTAAACATTCAGTACTTC. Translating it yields CASSVSGGLNIQYF. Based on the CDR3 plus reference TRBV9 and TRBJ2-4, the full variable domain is DSGVTQTPKHLITATGQRVTLRCSPRSGDLSVYWYQQSLDQGLQFLIQYYNGEERAKGNILERFSAQQFPDLHSELNLSSLELGDSALYFCASSVSGGLNIQYFGAGTRLSVL.

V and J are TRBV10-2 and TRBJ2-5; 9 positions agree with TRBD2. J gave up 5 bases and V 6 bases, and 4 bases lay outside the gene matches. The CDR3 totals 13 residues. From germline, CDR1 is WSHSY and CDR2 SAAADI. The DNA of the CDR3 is TGCGCCAGCAGGGCCGGGACTAGCGAGACCCAGTACTTC. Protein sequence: CASRAGTSETQYF.

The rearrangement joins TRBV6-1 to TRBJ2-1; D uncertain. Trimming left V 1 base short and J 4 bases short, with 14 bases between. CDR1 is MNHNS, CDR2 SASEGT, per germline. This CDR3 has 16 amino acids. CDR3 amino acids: CASSEEVTGFYNEQFF. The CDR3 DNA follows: TGTGCCAGCAGTGAAGAGGTTACGGGTTTTTACAATGAGCAGTTCTTC.

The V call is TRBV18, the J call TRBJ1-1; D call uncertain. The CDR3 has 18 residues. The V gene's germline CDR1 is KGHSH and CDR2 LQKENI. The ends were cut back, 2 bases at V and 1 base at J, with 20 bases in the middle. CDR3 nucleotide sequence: TGTGCCAGCTCACCATCGGCGACTGCCCGTCCACCGAACACTGAAGCTTTCTTT. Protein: CASSPSATARPPNTEAFF.

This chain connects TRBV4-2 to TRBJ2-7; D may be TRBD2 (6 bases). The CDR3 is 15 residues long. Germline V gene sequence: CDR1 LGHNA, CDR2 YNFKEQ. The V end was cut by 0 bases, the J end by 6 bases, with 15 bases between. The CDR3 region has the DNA TGTGCCAGCAGCCAAGATCGTAGTAGTAGCGGCGAGCAGTACTTC. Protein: CASSQDRSSSGEQYF.

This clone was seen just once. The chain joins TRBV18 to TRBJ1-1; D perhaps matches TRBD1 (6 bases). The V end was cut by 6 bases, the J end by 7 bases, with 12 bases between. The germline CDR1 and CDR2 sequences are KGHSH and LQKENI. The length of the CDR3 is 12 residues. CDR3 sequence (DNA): TGTGCCAGCTCGACGTTAGGGGGTGAAGCTTTCTTT. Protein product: CASSTLGGEAFF.

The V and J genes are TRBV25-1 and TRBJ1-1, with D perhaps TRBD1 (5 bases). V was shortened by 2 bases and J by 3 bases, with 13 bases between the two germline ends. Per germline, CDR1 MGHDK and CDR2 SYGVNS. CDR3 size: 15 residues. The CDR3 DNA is TGTGCCAGCAGTGAAGGAAGTCGGGGGGACACTGAAGCTTTCTTT. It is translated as CASSEGSRGDTEAFF.